What follows are 29 T cell receptor beta chains derived from one specimen sequenced in a study of T cell responses to AZD1222 COVID-19 vaccine. Assay used: immunoSEQ multiplex PCR; TCRdb lists only in-frame clones, some missing. The sample consists of 95,000 to 150,000 clones, 70% to 90% of them appearing once. The sample in question was peripheral blood, obtained on day 0 of AZD1222 vaccination. These receptors were taken from an adult in good health.

This clone was counted a single time. The V call is TRBV6-1, the J call TRBJ2-2; D is unresolved. The CDR3 covers 11 residues. The V gene lost 5 bases and the J gene lost 6 bases, with 4 bases spanning the gap. Germline V gene data show CDR1 as MNHNS and CDR2 as SASEGT. CDR3 amino acids: CASSWPGELFF. CDR3 DNA: TGTGCCAGCAGTTGGCCCGGGGAGCTGTTTTTT.

The rearrangement joins TRBV2 to TRBJ2-7; 12 nucleotides line up with TRBD1. The CDR3 length is 14 residues. The trim removed 8 bases at V and 7 bases at J, leaving 9 bases unmatched. Germline V gene data show CDR1 as SNHLY and CDR2 as FYNNEI. CDR3 amino acids: CASDPGQGAREQYF. The CDR3 nucleotides read TGTGCCAGCGATCCGGGACAGGGGGCACGGGAGCAGTACTTC.

This clone has a handful of counts. The chain has TRBV7-3 and TRBJ1-1, with 8 bases fitting TRBD1. The CDR3 has 16 amino acids. In germline, CDR1 is SGHTA, CDR2 FQGTGA. J gave up 5 bases and V 5 bases, and 13 bases lay outside the gene matches. The CDR3 DNA is TGTGCCAGCAGCCAGGACAGGGACTCCCTGGAGACTGAAGCTTTCTTT. Amino acid sequence: CASSQDRDSLETEAFF.

This clone was observed a few times. The genes are TRBV27 and TRBJ2-7; D is undetermined. Germline V gives CDR1 MNHEY, CDR2 SMNVEV (reference sequence). CDR3 length: 14 residues. Trimming pared 2 bases from V and 3 bases from J, leaving 11 bases between. CDR3 sequence (DNA): TGTGCCAGCAGTTTAGGGGTCTACCTCTACGAGCAGTACTTC. It specifies CASSLGVYLYEQYF.

This chain uses TRBV6-5 with TRBJ1-2; TRBD1 matches at 9 bases. From germline, CDR1 is MNHEY and CDR2 SVGAGI. This CDR3 comprises 15 residues. V dropped 6 bases and J dropped 5; count of bases not matched to a gene: 10. DNA for the CDR3: TGTGCCAGCAGATCGCCGGGACAGGGATCGTATGGCTACACCTTC. Translated, it gives CASRSPGQGSYGYTF.

In the case of this clone: The sample contains more than one DNA sequence encoding this CDR3. The chain recombines TRBV27 with TRBJ1-5; D gene uncertain. Trimming removed 5 bases at V and 3 bases at J, with 5 bases between. From germline, CDR1 is MNHEY and CDR2 SMNVEV (reference sequence). The CDR3 has 12 amino acids. DNA of the CDR3: TGTGCCAGCAGTAGCAACAATCAGCCCCAGCATTTT. It specifies CASSSNNQPQHF.

CDR3: CASSIAGTNLNTEAFF. The DNA of the CDR3 is TGTGCCAGTAGTATTGCAGGGACGAATCTGAACACTGAAGCTTTCTTT. The chain uses TRBV19 and TRBJ1-1, with TRBD1 as a possible D gene (5 bases). Trimming left V 3 bases short and J 0 bases short, with 14 bases between. Germline loops: CDR1 LNHDA, CDR2 SQIVND (reference sequence). This CDR3 is 16 amino acids long.

This clone was found once. The J gene is TRBJ1-5, the V gene TRBV4-1; the D gene is possibly TRBD1 (5 bases). Deletions cut 0 bases from V and 7 bases from J, with 7 bases between. CDR1 MGHRA and CDR2 YSYEKL come from the germline V gene. This CDR3 is 13 amino acids long. The CDR3 region has the DNA TGCGCCAGCAGCCAAGATCAGGGACAGCCCCAGCATTTT. It specifies CASSQDQGQPQHF.

This rearrangement joins TRBV9 to TRBJ1-5, with TRBD1 as a possible D gene (6 bases). CDR1 and CDR2 from the germline V gene are SGDLS and YYNGEE. Trimming removed 6 bases at V and 4 bases at J, with 23 bases between. The CDR3 sequence is 17 residues long. The CDR3 reads CASTRGLLPVTNQPQHF. CDR3 DNA sequence: TGTGCCAGCACCCGGGGGCTGCTCCCGGTGACTAATCAGCCCCAGCATTTT.

This clone was recorded a few times. The chain has TRBV9 and TRBJ2-1; D perhaps matches TRBD1 (5 bases). CDR1 is SGDLS and CDR2 is YYNGEE in the germline V gene. The CDR3 is 16 residues long. V was clipped by 4 bases and J by 9 bases, with 23 bases between them. CDR3 sequence (DNA): TGTGCCAGCAGCCCCCGGCTAGGGGAAGGTCAAAGTGAGCAGTTCTTC. Protein product: CASSPRLGEGQSEQFF. The entire variable domain, with the rest obtained from reference TRBV9 and TRBJ2-1, is as follows: DSGVTQTPKHLITATGQRVTLRCSPRSGDLSVYWYQQSLDQGLQFLIQYYNGEERAKGNILERFSAQQFPDLHSELNLSSLELGDSALYFCASSPRLGEGQSEQFFGPGTRLTVL.

The chain links TRBV7-2 to TRBJ2-5, with a tentative D call TRBD2 (6 bases). Germline CDR1 is SGHTA and CDR2 is FQGNSA. V was pared by 4 bases and J by 4 bases, with 13 bases between. The CDR3 contains 14 residues. CDR3 in amino acids: CASSSRPGGETQYF. CDR3 nucleotides: TGTGCCAGCAGCTCGAGACCCGGGGGAGAGACCCAGTACTTC. Supplemented by reference TRBV7-2 and TRBJ2-5, the full variable domain reads GAGVSQSPSNKVTEKGKDVELRCDPISGHTALYWYRQSLGQGLEFLIYFQGNSAPDKSGLPSDRFSAERTGGSVSTLTIQRTQQEDSAVYLCASSSRPGGETQYFGPGTRLLVL.

This chain's CDR3 is CASSQDTGQGFTDTQYF. In nucleotides, the CDR3 is TGCGCCAGCAGCCAAGATACAGGACAGGGATTCACAGATACGCAGTATTTT. The V call is TRBV4-1, the J call TRBJ2-3; 8 positions match TRBD1. The CDR3 is 17 amino acids. CDR1 MGHRA and CDR2 YSYEKL come from the germline V gene. The J segment lost 2 bases and the V segment lost 0 bases, leaving 7 bases of the junction unmatched.

The chain combines TRBV29-1 with TRBJ2-5, with 8 bases lining up with TRBD2. The CDR3 contains 18 residues. Trimming took 0 bases from V and 4 from J; bases not matched to a gene: 16. CDR1 and CDR2 (germline): SQVTM, ANQGSEA. In nucleotides, the CDR3 is TGCAGCGTTGAAGAAGCGGGCCAGCGGAGCGGGGGAGGAGAGACCCAGTACTTC. Protein sequence: CSVEEAGQRSGGGETQYF.

The V and J genes are TRBV2 and TRBJ2-5; D ambiguous. V lost 3 bases to trimming and J lost 2 bases, with 10 bases between them. Germline values: CDR1 SNHLY, CDR2 FYNNEI. The CDR3 covers 14 residues. The CDR3: CASSEWEKQETQYF. The CDR3 region has the DNA TGTGCCAGCAGTGAGTGGGAAAAACAAGAGACCCAGTACTTC. Complete variable domain (other parts from reference TRBV2 and TRBJ2-5): EPEVTQTPSHQVTQMGQEVILRCVPISNHLYFYWYRQILGQKVEFLVSFYNNEISEKSEIFDDQFSVERPDGSNFTLKIRSTKLEDSAMYFCASSEWEKQETQYFGPGTRLLVL.

This chain links TRBV30 with TRBJ1-1; no clear D gene. This CDR3 has 12 amino acids. The V end lost 5 bases, the J end lost 1 base, and 8 bases lay between the germline ends. CDR1 is GTSNPN and CDR2 is SVGIG in the germline V gene (reference sequence). In nucleotides, the CDR3 is TGTGCCTGGCGACGAAGGAACACTGAAGCTTTCTTT. Protein sequence: CAWRRRNTEAFF. Variable domain in full (rest from reference TRBV30 and TRBJ1-1): SQTIHQWPATLVQPVGSPLSLECTVEGTSNPNLYWYRQAAGRGLQLLFYSVGIGQISSEVPQNLSASRPQDRQFILSSKKLLLSDSGFYLCAWRRRNTEAFFGQGTRLTVV.

The rearrangement joins TRBV7-8 to TRBJ2-2; D is ambiguous. This CDR3 comprises 12 residues. Germline CDR1 and CDR2: SGHVS and FQNEAQ. Trimming cost V 1 base and J 5 bases, with 2 bases left between them. This chain's CDR3 is CASSLGTGELFF. In nucleotides, the CDR3 is TGTGCCAGCAGCTTAGGAACCGGGGAGCTGTTTTTT.

The chain joins TRBV28 to TRBJ2-7; D perhaps matches TRBD2 (6 bases). Per germline, CDR1 MDHEN and CDR2 SYDVKM. Between the trimmed V and J ends, which lost 11 bases and 0 bases, there was a span of 17 bases. This CDR3 has 14 amino acids. The CDR3 reads CASARGTVSYEQYF. CDR3 nucleotides: TGTGCCTCGGCCCGGGGGACTGTCTCCTACGAGCAGTACTTC.

The chain couples TRBV6-5 to TRBJ2-1; 8 nucleotides line up with TRBD1. Germline V gene data show CDR1 as MNHEY and CDR2 as SVGAGI. V was pared by 6 bases and J by 9 bases, with 7 bases of the junction left unmatched. The length of the CDR3 is 13 residues. The chain's CDR3 is CASRGQALGEQFF. CDR3 coding DNA: TGTGCCAGCAGGGGACAGGCCCTCGGTGAGCAGTTCTTC.

Worth noting for this clone: A read error may produce the germline difference seen at one junction end. V gene TRBV6-5 combines with J gene TRBJ1-2, with D perhaps matching TRBD1 (5 bases). This CDR3 contains 10 residues. CDR1 is MNHEY and CDR2 is SVGAGI in the germline V gene. The CDR3 loop reads CACRVIGYTF. The DNA for the CDR3 is TGTGCCTGCAGGGTTATAGGCTACACCTTC.

The rearrangement links TRBV7-9 to TRBJ2-1; 12 bases fit TRBD2. With 5 bases clipped from V and 4 bases from J, the junction kept 9 bases outside the gene matches. Per the germline V gene, CDR1 is SEHNR and CDR2 is FQNEAQ (reference sequence). This CDR3 has 17 residues. Written as DNA, the CDR3 is TGTGCCAGCAGCCCTGGGACTAGCGGGCTTCTTTACAATGAGCAGTTCTTC. Its translation is CASSPGTSGLLYNEQFF.

The chain uses TRBV5-8 and TRBJ1-3; D might be TRBD1 (5 bases). The V and J ends lost 2 bases and 0 bases respectively, with 18 bases between them. This CDR3 is built from 18 residues. The germline CDR1 and CDR2 sequences are SGHTS and YDEGEE. The DNA of the CDR3 is TGTGCCAGCAGCTTTAGTTGGAGCGGGACGATCTCTGGAAACACCATATATTTT. Translating it yields CASSFSWSGTISGNTIYF.

The rearrangement uses TRBV7-2 and TRBJ2-1; a weak D match, TRBD2 (6 bases). There are 13 residues in the CDR3. The germline V and J ends were trimmed by 4 bases and 8 bases, with 12 bases remaining between them. Germline V CDR1 and CDR2: SGHTA, FQGNSA. The CDR3 coding sequence is TGTGCCAGCAGCTCGGGACTTCGATATGAGCAGTTCTTC. Protein sequence: CASSSGLRYEQFF.

The gene calls are TRBV7-6 and TRBJ2-1; perhaps TRBD1 as D (6 bases). This CDR3 has 12 amino acids. V lost 0 bases and J lost 15, with 12 bases in between. Germline values: CDR1 SGHVS, CDR2 FNYEAQ. CDR3 bases: TGTGCCAGCAGCTTAGCCGAGGGGGAGAGGTTCTTC. Amino acid sequence: CASSLAEGERFF.

The genes are TRBV5-1 and TRBJ1-1; D remains ambiguous. With 4 bases removed from V and 1 base from J, the gap between germline ends came to 11 bases. Germline V lookup: CDR1 SGHRS, CDR2 YFSETQ. CDR3 length equals 14 residues. The CDR3 DNA reads TGCGCCAGCAGCCCTGGCACAGCGAACACTGAAGCTTTCTTT. This sequence encodes CASSPGTANTEAFF.

The chain employs TRBV7-3 and TRBJ2-2; 9 bases are a match to TRBD2. Germline V CDR1 and CDR2: SGHTA, FQGTGA. Unmatched junction bases numbered 8, after V lost 5 bases and J lost 4 bases. The CDR3 sequence is 16 residues long. The CDR3 loop is CASSRISGRGTGELFF. CDR3 in DNA: TGTGCCAGCAGCCGAATTAGCGGGAGAGGCACCGGGGAGCTGTTTTTT.

V gene TRBV9 combines with J gene TRBJ2-7, with D possibly called TRBD1 or TRBD2 (5 bases each). Trimming removed 0 bases at V and 1 base at J, with 8 bases between. This CDR3 region has 14 residues. Germline CDR1 reads SGDLS; CDR2 reads YYNGEE. CDR3 sequence reads: CASSVGWGSYEQYF. Here the CDR3 DNA reads TGTGCCAGCAGCGTAGGTTGGGGGTCCTACGAGCAGTACTTC.

The gene calls are TRBV28 and TRBJ2-7, with 8 bases identical to TRBD1. Germline values: CDR1 MDHEN, CDR2 SYDVKM. This CDR3 has 13 amino acids. J gave up 4 bases and V 6 bases, and 5 bases lay outside the gene matches. This CDR3 is CASRPGQGYEQYF. CDR3 in DNA: TGTGCCAGCAGACCCGGACAGGGATACGAGCAGTACTTC.

This clone was counted only a few times. The CDR3 sequence is CASSYFRGTDTQYF. The CDR3 DNA sequence: TGTGCCAGCAGTTACTTCAGGGGTACAGATACGCAGTATTTT. V and J are TRBV6-6 and TRBJ2-3; possibly TRBD1 for D (6 bases). Trimming shortened V by 1 base and J by 3 bases, and 8 bases separated the two germline ends. This CDR3 spans 14 amino acids. Germline loops: CDR1 MNHNY, CDR2 SVGAGI (reference sequence).

The rearrangement links TRBV4-3 to TRBJ2-7; D is unclear. V dropped 1 base and J dropped 6 bases, with 7 bases sitting between them. The CDR3 totals 12 residues. Germline loops: CDR1 LGHNA, CDR2 YSLEER. CDR3 protein: CASSQGSGEQYF. CDR3 DNA: TGCGCCAGCAGCCAAGGTTCCGGCGAGCAGTACTTC.